This record looks at one TCR beta chain sequence and its context. Its target is unknown. The CDR3 spans 13 residues. Deletions cut 6 bases from V and 4 bases from J, with 12 bases between. Germline V gene data show CDR1 as SGHTA and CDR2 as FQGNSA. The data were obtained in a study of cytomegalovirus exposure and HLA in healthy donors. This PCR relied on a set of 60 Vbeta primers and 13 Jbeta primers. Clones were read by immunoSEQ multiplex PCR, and TCRdb kept only the in-frame ones, dropping some. The table has about 72,000 clones, 75% to 80% seen once. Study outcomes and limitations: A prior analysis recorded that most TCR beta V segments were productive about 87% or about 30% of the time. The authors enumerated under 200 TCR beta chains as linked to cytomegalovirus. Highly shared variants forming one cluster were likely a sequencing artifact. It was in a later analysis that TCR association rates were seen to vary by HLA locus, highest for DRB1 and lowest for HLA-C.

The chain is built from TRBV7-2 and TRBJ1-2, with D possibly matching TRBD1 (5 bases). The TCR sequence derives from a man aged 40-49 years in good health and CMV-seronegative. The sample was PBMCs. This CDR3 reads CASSRQGPYGYTF. The CDR3 coding sequence is TGTGCCAGCAGTCGGCAGGGCCCCTATGGCTACACCTTC.